This is a list of T cell receptor beta chains from one sample in a study of blood T cell repertoires in COVID-19. The assay was immunoSEQ multiplex PCR, and TCRdb's table has in-frame clones only and misses some. This sample has 200,000 to 300,000 clones, with around 80% found just once. Specimen: peripheral blood. The origin of the receptors is a middle-aged man with acute or convalescent COVID-19. Both conserved end residues are part of each CDR3. D genes are given only for firm matches. A row's size may be missing; if present it is once, few, many or a size class.

v_call: TRBV4-2; clone_size: -; j_call: TRBJ1-1; d_call: -; cdr3_nt: TGTGCCAGCAGCCAAGATTTATGGGACAAATATTCTGAAGCTTTCTTT; cdr3_aa: CASSQDLWDKYSEAFF
v_call: TRBV3-1/TRBV3-2; clone_size: -; j_call: TRBJ2-1; d_call: TRBD1; cdr3_nt: TGTGCCAGCAGCCATCACACAGGGGTTAAGAGCAATGAGCAGTTCTTC; cdr3_aa: CASSHHTGVKSNEQFF
v_call: TRBV12-5; clone_size: -; j_call: TRBJ1-1; d_call: -; cdr3_nt: TGTGCTAGTGTTAACTCCCCGAACACTGAAGCTTTCTTT; cdr3_aa: CASVNSPNTEAFF
v_call: TRBV11-2; clone_size: -; j_call: TRBJ1-2; d_call: -; cdr3_nt: TGTGCCAGCAGCCTAAGCTCAGGGATTGGCTACACCTTC; cdr3_aa: CASSLSSGIGYTF
v_call: TRBV18; clone_size: -; j_call: TRBJ2-3; d_call: -; cdr3_nt: TGTGCCAGCTCACCGCAGGGGAGCACAGATACGCAGTATTTT; cdr3_aa: CASSPQGSTDTQYF
v_call: TRBV4-2; clone_size: few; j_call: TRBJ1-2; d_call: -; cdr3_nt: TGTGCCAGCAGCCAAGATCTAAGACGAGACAGAGGTGGCTACACCTTC; cdr3_aa: CASSQDLRRDRGGYTF
v_call: TRBV6-5; clone_size: -; j_call: TRBJ2-7; d_call: TRBD1; cdr3_nt: TGTGCCAGCAGTACTTTTTTGGGACAGGGGAACGAGCAGTACTTC; cdr3_aa: CASSTFLGQGNEQYF
v_call: TRBV3-1/TRBV3-2; clone_size: -; j_call: TRBJ1-1; d_call: -; cdr3_nt: TGTGCCAGCAGCCCGGTGGTTGACGGGGCTGAAGCTTTCTTT; cdr3_aa: CASSPVVDGAEAFF
v_call: TRBV4-1; clone_size: -; j_call: TRBJ2-7; d_call: TRBD2; cdr3_nt: TGCGCCAGCAGTTATACTAGCGCCTACGAGCAGTACTTC; cdr3_aa: CASSYTSAYEQYF
v_call: TRBV5-6; clone_size: few; j_call: TRBJ2-1; d_call: -; cdr3_nt: TGTGCCAGCAGCTTGGGGGCGAACTCCTACAATGAGCAGTTCTTC; cdr3_aa: CASSLGANSYNEQFF
v_call: TRBV28; clone_size: -; j_call: TRBJ2-7; d_call: -; cdr3_nt: TGTGCCAGCAGTTTCCGGGACGAGCAGTACTTC; cdr3_aa: CASSFRDEQYF
v_call: TRBV4-2; clone_size: -; j_call: TRBJ1-2; d_call: TRBD1; cdr3_nt: TGTGCCAGCAGCCGAGACGGACAGGGAAGTAACTATGGCTACACCTTC; cdr3_aa: CASSRDGQGSNYGYTF
v_call: TRBV18; clone_size: -; j_call: TRBJ2-5; d_call: TRBD1; cdr3_nt: TGTGCCAGCTCACTTCGGGGACAGGGAGGAGAGACCCAGTACTTC; cdr3_aa: CASSLRGQGGETQYF
v_call: TRBV30; clone_size: -; j_call: TRBJ1-2; d_call: -; cdr3_nt: TGTGCCCGGGACGAAGCCTTGGGCTACACCTTC; cdr3_aa: CARDEALGYTF
v_call: TRBV5-1; clone_size: -; j_call: TRBJ1-5; d_call: -; cdr3_nt: TGCGCCAGCAGCTTGGCCCCAGTCGGGTCACCGGGCAATCAGCCCCAGCATTTT; cdr3_aa: CASSLAPVGSPGNQPQHF
v_call: TRBV7-9; clone_size: -; j_call: TRBJ2-1; d_call: TRBD1; cdr3_nt: TGTGCCAGCACCGAGACAGGGGGGATTTACAATGAGCAGTTCTTC; cdr3_aa: CASTETGGIYNEQFF
v_call: TRBV7-9; clone_size: once; j_call: TRBJ2-7; d_call: TRBD1; cdr3_nt: TGTGCCAGCAGCTCCTCGGACAGGGGGCCGGACGAGCAGTACTTC; cdr3_aa: CASSSSDRGPDEQYF
v_call: TRBV6-5; clone_size: -; j_call: TRBJ1-1; d_call: TRBD1; cdr3_nt: TGTGCCAGCAGTTTGACAGGGGCACGGACTGAAGCTTTCTTT; cdr3_aa: CASSLTGARTEAFF
v_call: TRBV27; clone_size: -; j_call: TRBJ1-6; d_call: -; cdr3_nt: TGTGCTACAAGCAGCGCCTATAATTCACCCCTCCACTTT; cdr3_aa: CATSSAYNSPLHF
v_call: TRBV27; clone_size: -; j_call: TRBJ2-1; d_call: TRBD1; cdr3_nt: TGTGCCAGCAGGCCGGGACAGGGGTTCCAAAATGAGCAGTTCTTC; cdr3_aa: CASRPGQGFQNEQFF
v_call: TRBV2; clone_size: -; j_call: TRBJ1-6; d_call: -; cdr3_nt: TGTGCCAGCAACCCGGACGTCGGACTTTCACCCCTCCACTTT; cdr3_aa: CASNPDVGLSPLHF
v_call: TRBV10-3; clone_size: -; j_call: TRBJ1-5; d_call: -; cdr3_nt: TGTGCCATCAGTGACAGGGTGAGCCAGCCCCAGCATTTT; cdr3_aa: CAISDRVSQPQHF
v_call: TRBV29-1; clone_size: -; j_call: TRBJ1-1; d_call: TRBD1; cdr3_nt: TGCAGCGTTTACAGGGGTGCGAACACTGAAGCTTTCTTT; cdr3_aa: CSVYRGANTEAFF
v_call: TRBV19; clone_size: -; j_call: TRBJ2-3; d_call: -; cdr3_nt: TGTGCCAGCACCCCGACTTCTAGCACAGATACGCAGTATTTT; cdr3_aa: CASTPTSSTDTQYF
v_call: TRBV6-5; clone_size: -; j_call: TRBJ1-1; d_call: -; cdr3_nt: TGTGCCAGCAGTTATTCTCTGACAGTGAACACTGAAGCTTTCTTT; cdr3_aa: CASSYSLTVNTEAFF
v_call: TRBV19; clone_size: -; j_call: TRBJ2-1; d_call: TRBD1; cdr3_nt: TGTGCCAGTAGTCCCTGGACAGGGATTTTGCACAATGAGCAGTTCTTC; cdr3_aa: CASSPWTGILHNEQFF
v_call: TRBV25-1; clone_size: -; j_call: TRBJ2-5; d_call: -; cdr3_nt: TGTGCCAGCTCTGAGCGAGGGATGGGTAGGGAGACCCAGTACTTC; cdr3_aa: CASSERGMGRETQYF
v_call: TRBV4-2; clone_size: -; j_call: TRBJ1-4; d_call: TRBD1; cdr3_nt: TGTGCCAGCAGCCAAGAGCAGGGGGAGGATGAAAAACTGTTTTTT; cdr3_aa: CASSQEQGEDEKLFF
v_call: TRBV18; clone_size: -; j_call: TRBJ1-5; d_call: -; cdr3_nt: TGTGCCAGCTCACCAAACGTACGGACTGGGCAGCCCCAGCATTTT; cdr3_aa: CASSPNVRTGQPQHF
v_call: TRBV4-1; clone_size: -; j_call: TRBJ2-7; d_call: TRBD2; cdr3_nt: TGCGCCAGCAGCCAAGATATGGCGGGAGCGTACGAGCAGTACTTC; cdr3_aa: CASSQDMAGAYEQYF
v_call: TRBV20-1; clone_size: -; j_call: TRBJ2-5; d_call: -; cdr3_nt: TGCAGTGTACCCAGCCAAGAGACCCAGTACTTC; cdr3_aa: CSVPSQETQYF
v_call: TRBV6-1; clone_size: -; j_call: TRBJ1-1; d_call: -; cdr3_nt: TGTGCCAGCAGTGATAACAGGCTGAACACTGAAGCTTTCTTT; cdr3_aa: CASSDNRLNTEAFF
v_call: TRBV2; clone_size: once; j_call: TRBJ2-4; d_call: -; cdr3_nt: TGTGCCAGCAGTGAACAGGATCTAGCCAAAAACATTCAGTACTTC; cdr3_aa: CASSEQDLAKNIQYF
v_call: TRBV5-4; clone_size: -; j_call: TRBJ2-1; d_call: -; cdr3_nt: TGTGCCAGCAGCTCACTGGACAACCCAGCATACAATGAGCAGTTCTTC; cdr3_aa: CASSSLDNPAYNEQFF
v_call: TRBV7-6; clone_size: -; j_call: TRBJ2-3; d_call: TRBD2; cdr3_nt: TGTGCCAGCAGCCCATTAGCGGGATGGGCCACAGATACGCAGTATTTT; cdr3_aa: CASSPLAGWATDTQYF
v_call: TRBV19; clone_size: -; j_call: TRBJ2-7; d_call: TRBD1; cdr3_nt: TGTGCCAGTAGTATAGTTGGGACAGGGGGCGACGAGCAGTACTTC; cdr3_aa: CASSIVGTGGDEQYF
v_call: TRBV4-2; clone_size: once; j_call: TRBJ1-2; d_call: -; cdr3_nt: TGTGCCAGCAGCCAGGCTCGTTATGGCTACACCTTC; cdr3_aa: CASSQARYGYTF
v_call: TRBV7-9; clone_size: once; j_call: TRBJ2-2; d_call: -; cdr3_nt: TGTGCCAGCAGCTCAGGGTTAAGCGGGGAGCTGTTTTTT; cdr3_aa: CASSSGLSGELFF
v_call: TRBV6-1; clone_size: few; j_call: TRBJ2-3; d_call: -; cdr3_nt: TGTGCCAGCAGTGACCAAGAACTTCGCACAGATACGCAGTATTTT; cdr3_aa: CASSDQELRTDTQYF
v_call: TRBV7-9; clone_size: -; j_call: TRBJ1-2; d_call: TRBD1; cdr3_nt: TGTGCCAGCAGCTTAGGACAGGGGGACGGCTACACCTTC; cdr3_aa: CASSLGQGDGYTF
v_call: TRBV5-4; clone_size: -; j_call: TRBJ1-2; d_call: -; cdr3_nt: TGTGCCAGCAGCTTCCAGGGTAGAAGCAATGGCTACACCTTC; cdr3_aa: CASSFQGRSNGYTF